These 30 T cell receptor beta chains were sequenced from one sample in a study of cytomegalovirus exposure and HLA in healthy donors. The study ran its PCR with 60 Vbeta and 13 Jbeta primers. This table comes from immunoSEQ multiplex PCR, and its TCRdb copy is limited to in-frame clones, with some not included. The sample has about 59,000 clones, 75% to 85% seen once. The sequencing input was PBMCs. These receptors all come from a woman between 40 and 50 years old in good health and CMV-seronegative.

This clone came up once. The V call is TRBV18, the J call TRBJ1-1; 8 bases match TRBD1. The CDR3 loop spans 13 amino acids. Trimming took 5 bases from V and 7 from J; bases not matched to a gene: 6. In germline, CDR1 is KGHSH, CDR2 LQKENI. The CDR3 nucleotides read TGTGCCAGCTCAAATCAGGGGGCTGGTGAAGCTTTCTTT. Translation: CASSNQGAGEAFF.

This chain joins TRBV28 and TRBJ2-7; TRBD1 matches 11 bases. V was clipped by 6 bases and J by 1 base; unmatched bases: 5. Germline loops: CDR1 MDHEN, CDR2 SYDVKM. The CDR3 consists of 15 residues. The CDR3 loop reads CASRGGQGASYEQYF. In nucleotides, the CDR3 is TGTGCCAGCAGGGGTGGACAGGGGGCGTCCTACGAGCAGTACTTC. The full variable domain, with the rest looked up from reference TRBV28 and TRBJ2-7, is DVKVTQSSRYLVKRTGEKVFLECVQDMDHENMFWYRQDPGLGLRLIYFSYDVKMKEKGDIPEGYSVSREKKERFSLILESASTNQTSMYLCASRGGQGASYEQYFGPGTRLTVT.

V gene TRBV11-2 combines with J gene TRBJ1-5, with a tentative D call TRBD1 (6 bases). CDR1 and CDR2 (germline): SGHAT, FQNNGV. This CDR3 comprises 17 residues. Trimming cost V 3 bases and J 0 bases, with 15 bases left between them. CDR3 in amino acids: CASSLGKGVYSNQPQHF. For the CDR3, the DNA is TGTGCCAGCAGCTTGGGGAAGGGGGTTTATAGCAATCAGCCCCAGCATTTT. The full variable domain, rest sourced from reference TRBV11-2 and TRBJ1-5, is EAGVAQSPRYKIIEKRQSVAFWCNPISGHATLYWYQQILGQGPKLLIQFQNNGVVDDSQLPKDRFSAERLKGVDSTLKIQPAKLEDSAVYLCASSLGKGVYSNQPQHFGDGTRLSIL.

The chain is built from TRBV6-5 and TRBJ2-7; D is uncertain. V lost 2 bases, J lost 7 bases, and 12 bases lay in between. This CDR3 spans 13 amino acids. CDR1 is MNHEY, CDR2 SVGAGI, per germline. DNA of the CDR3: TGTGCCAGCAGTTACAGGCCAGCGCGAGAGCAGTACTTC. It specifies CASSYRPAREQYF.

The chain employs TRBV11-1 and TRBJ2-3, with 14 bases identical to TRBD2. Germline CDR1 SGHAT, CDR2 FQDESV (reference sequence). There are 17 residues in the CDR3. V shed 5 bases, J shed 6 bases, and the junction held 10 bases outside the gene matches. In DNA form, the CDR3 reads TGTGCCAGCAGCCTCCGGACTAGCGGGAGGATTGGGGATACGCAGTATTTT. This codes for CASSLRTSGRIGDTQYF.

This chain links TRBV5-4 with TRBJ1-1; D is ambiguous. There are 15 residues in the CDR3. Germline-derived CDR1 and CDR2 are SGHNT and YYREEE (reference sequence). V lost 2 bases and J 1 base, leaving 12 bases between the germline ends. CDR3 region: CASSFYYRGNTEAFF. CDR3 DNA sequence: TGTGCCAGCAGCTTCTACTATCGAGGGAACACTGAAGCTTTCTTT.

The genes are TRBV18 and TRBJ2-7; D call uncertain. Deletions cut 5 bases from V and 0 bases from J, with 17 bases between. CDR1 is KGHSH and CDR2 is LQKENI in the germline V gene. The CDR3 is 16 residues long. The CDR3 spells CASSTTTLRTSYEQYF. CDR3 sequence (DNA): TGTGCCAGCTCAACCACTACACTTCGAACCTCCTACGAGCAGTACTTC.

This chain joins TRBV10-3 and TRBJ1-1, with D maybe TRBD1 (5 bases). Germline V gene sequence: CDR1 ENHRY, CDR2 SYGVKD. The CDR3 is 15 residues long. Trimming removed 0 bases from V and 6 bases from J, with 14 bases in between. CDR3 DNA: TGTGCCATCAGTGAGTCTCAGGGTGATTGGGCTGAAGCTTTCTTT. It translates to CAISESQGDWAEAFF.

This clone has just one count. The chain is built from TRBV7-9 and TRBJ2-1; 11 nucleotides line up with TRBD2. V lost 1 base, J lost 4 bases, and 6 bases stayed unmatched. CDR1 and CDR2 (germline): SEHNR, FQNEAQ (reference sequence). The CDR3 has 17 residues. CDR3 coding DNA: TGTGCCAGCAGCTTAGTCCCGGGACTAGCGGTATACAATGAGCAGTTCTTC. Encoded protein: CASSLVPGLAVYNEQFF.

This clone came up a few times. The chain recombines TRBV11-2 with TRBJ2-6; the match to TRBD1 covers 9 bases. Germline CDR1 SGHAT, CDR2 FQNNGV. V lost 5 bases to trimming and J lost 3 bases; unmatched junction nucleotides: 5. The length of the CDR3 is 16 residues. The chain's CDR3 is CASSGTGSFGANVLTF. The CDR3 bases are TGTGCCAGCAGCGGGACAGGGTCTTTTGGGGCCAACGTCCTGACTTTC.

This chain joins TRBV5-4 and TRBJ2-1, with TRBD1 as a possible D gene (6 bases). The CDR3 length is 14 residues. Trimming removed 2 bases at V and 5 bases at J, with 11 bases between. Germline CDR1 and CDR2: SGHNT and YYREEE (reference sequence). In nucleotides, the CDR3 is TGTGCCAGCAGCTTACCCGGGACAAACAATGAGCAGTTCTTC. This sequence encodes CASSLPGTNNEQFF.

A note on this clone: The sample carries other DNA sequences with the same CDR3. This chain links TRBV19 with TRBJ2-7; tentatively, D is TRBD1 (6 bases). The length of the CDR3 is 13 residues. The germline V and J ends were trimmed by 5 bases and 2 bases, with 10 bases remaining between them. Per the germline V gene, CDR1 is LNHDA and CDR2 is SQIVND (reference sequence). DNA of the CDR3: TGTGCCAGTAGTTTGACAGGAACCTACGAGCAGTACTTC. This gives the protein CASSLTGTYEQYF.

CDR3 DNA: TGTGCCAGCAGCGTAGGCGGGACAGGGGGCGCGGTCTATGGCTACACCTTC. The encoded protein is CASSVGGTGGAVYGYTF. The gene calls are TRBV9 and TRBJ1-2, with 12 bases matching TRBD1. The germline CDR1 and CDR2 sequences are SGDLS and YYNGEE. CDR3 size: 17 residues. V dropped 0 bases and J dropped 4; count of bases not matched to a gene: 7.

This clone was seen only a few times. V is TRBV11-2 and J is TRBJ1-2; D is uncertain. The CDR3 has 13 residues. Per germline, CDR1 SGHAT and CDR2 FQNNGV. V lost 3 bases, J lost 8 bases, and 13 bases lay in between. In nucleotides, the CDR3 is TGTGCCAGCAGCTTGTTAGGCGGAGGCGGCTACACCTTC. This translates into CASSLLGGGGYTF.

V usage is TRBV7-9 and J usage is TRBJ2-1; weak D call: TRBD2 (6 bases). The V and J ends lost 1 base and 2 bases respectively, with 12 bases between them. Germline V gene sequence: CDR1 SEHNR, CDR2 FQNEAQ (reference sequence). This CDR3 is built from 16 residues. The CDR3 bases are TGTGCCAGCAGCTTAGTGGAGGGAGCCCCCTACAATGAGCAGTTCTTC. Translating gives CASSLVEGAPYNEQFF.

The chain joins TRBV19 to TRBJ1-5, with a possible D match to TRBD1 (6 bases). The length of the CDR3 is 15 residues. Germline V gene data show CDR1 as LNHDA and CDR2 as SQIVND (reference sequence). The V end was cut by 1 base, the J end by 6 bases, with 13 bases between. CDR3 DNA: TGTGCCAGTAGTATAGGCAGGGGACAAGGTCAGCCCCAGCATTTT. Translated, it gives CASSIGRGQGQPQHF.

The chain has TRBV6-1 and TRBJ2-7, with D possibly matching TRBD2 (6 bases). Germline CDR1 is MNHNS and CDR2 is SASEGT. The CDR3 covers 15 residues. V lost 3 bases and J lost 1, with 13 bases in between. The CDR3: CASSDSGIWSYEQYF. The CDR3 nucleotides are TGTGCCAGCAGTGATAGCGGAATATGGTCCTACGAGCAGTACTTC.

The chain has TRBV28 and TRBJ2-6; TRBD1 matches 7 bases. After removal of 5 bases from V and 0 bases from J, the junction contained 13 bases not matched to a gene. The CDR3 spans 19 residues. CDR1 is MDHEN and CDR2 is SYDVKM in the germline V gene. For the CDR3, the DNA is TGTGCCAGCAGTGCGAAACCATGGACAGGCCGCTCTGGGGCCAACGTCCTGACTTTC. Translated, it gives CASSAKPWTGRSGANVLTF.

The V gene is TRBV14, the J gene TRBJ2-1; TRBD2 matches at 7 bases. Germline V gene lookup returns CDR1 SGHDN and CDR2 FVKESK. The CDR3 is made up of 15 amino acids. V lost 1 base to trimming and J lost 2 bases; unmatched junction nucleotides: 2. CDR3 sequence reads: CASSQGAGAYNEQFF. CDR3 nucleotides: TGTGCCAGCAGCCAAGGCGCGGGAGCCTACAATGAGCAGTTCTTC.

The CDR3 protein is CASSPLNTEAFF. The CDR3 DNA sequence: TGTGCCAGCAGCCCATTGAACACTGAAGCTTTCTTT. The chain links TRBV7-9 to TRBJ1-1, with unresolved D. V lost 5 bases and J lost 0, with 4 bases in between. The CDR3 contains 12 residues. Germline lookup yields CDR1 SEHNR and CDR2 FQNEAQ (reference sequence).

This chain uses TRBV13 with TRBJ2-2; 8 positions match TRBD2. The V segment lost 2 bases and the J segment 4 bases; nucleotides outside the gene matches: 3. There are 15 residues in the CDR3. CDR1 PRHDT and CDR2 FYEKMQ come from the germline V gene (reference sequence). The CDR3 reads CASSLRAGVTGELFF. Here the CDR3 DNA reads TGTGCCAGCAGCTTAAGAGCGGGGGTCACCGGGGAGCTGTTTTTT.

The gene calls are TRBV6-6 and TRBJ2-7, with 11 bases that match TRBD2. The CDR3 spans 15 residues. The V gene end was trimmed by 2 bases and the J gene end by 2 bases; junction bases not matched to a gene: 2. CDR1 and CDR2 (germline): MNHNY, SVGAGI (reference sequence). The CDR3 loop is CASSYVTSGTYEQYF. The CDR3 DNA reads TGTGCCAGCAGTTACGTGACTAGCGGGACCTACGAGCAGTACTTC.

About this clone: Relative to the germline gene, one junction end is altered; a read error may explain this. The V and J genes are TRBV18 and TRBJ1-1; 7 nucleotides agree with TRBD1. Germline-derived CDR1 and CDR2 are KGHSH and LQKENI. The CDR3 has 14 residues. This CDR3 reads CASTPRTGNTEAFF. Here the CDR3 DNA reads TGTGCCAGCACACCGAGGACAGGGAACACTGAAGCTTTCTTT.

This chain joins TRBV11-3 and TRBJ2-7; 8 bases are shared with TRBD2. Germline V gene data show CDR1 as SGHNT and CDR2 as YENEEA. V lost 4 bases to trimming and J lost 5 bases; unmatched junction nucleotides: 10. This CDR3 has 15 amino acids. CDR3 bases: TGTGCCAGCAGCTGGGAAAGCGGGAGAAAGAACGAGCAGTACTTC. As protein: CASSWESGRKNEQYF.

V and J are TRBV28 and TRBJ1-5, with D maybe TRBD1 (6 bases). The CDR3 consists of 15 residues. CDR1 MDHEN and CDR2 SYDVKM come from the germline V gene. V dropped 2 bases and J dropped 1 base, with 9 bases sitting between them. The CDR3 sequence: CASSLDRNSNQPQHF. CDR3 bases: TGTGCCAGCAGTTTAGACAGGAACAGCAATCAGCCCCAGCATTTT.

This chain joins TRBV4-1 and TRBJ1-1, with 7 bases aligning to TRBD1. Germline trimming cut 0 bases from V and 4 bases from J; bases unmatched to any gene: 5. Germline CDR1 reads MGHRA; CDR2 reads YSYEKL. CDR3 length: 15 residues. The CDR3 region is CASSQDRPGGTEAFF. The CDR3 region has the DNA TGCGCCAGCAGCCAAGATAGGCCAGGGGGCACTGAAGCTTTCTTT.

This clone was counted only a few times. The CDR3 region has the DNA TGTGCCAGCAGCAAAGCAGCTAGCGGGGACAATGAGCAGTTCTTC. Translating gives CASSKAASGDNEQFF. The rearrangement links TRBV21-1 to TRBJ2-1; the table's D call TRBD2 went unverified against the DNA. TRBV21-1 is classified as a pseudogene. This CDR3 is 15 amino acids long.

The chain carries TRBV30 and TRBJ1-2, with 8 bases fitting TRBD1. The CDR3 is made up of 14 amino acids. The germline V gene has CDR1 GTSNPN and CDR2 SVGIG (reference sequence). Unmatched junction bases numbered 8, after V lost 1 base and J lost 7 bases. This CDR3 is CAWSAGQGYSGYTF. The DNA for the CDR3 is TGTGCCTGGAGTGCAGGACAGGGCTATTCTGGCTACACCTTC.

V usage is TRBV30 and J usage is TRBJ1-1; D unclear. Germline V lookup: CDR1 GTSNPN, CDR2 SVGIG (reference sequence). The CDR3 is 13 residues long. Deletions cut 4 bases from V and 2 bases from J, with 11 bases between. CDR3 sequence: CAWILNQNTEAFF. The CDR3 bases are TGTGCCTGGATCCTAAATCAAAACACTGAAGCTTTCTTT.

Comment on this clone: Other DNA sequences from this sample encode an identical CDR3 as well. The chain employs TRBV29-1 and TRBJ2-7, with a tentative D call TRBD2 (5 bases). Germline-derived CDR1 and CDR2 are SQVTM and ANQGSEA. CDR3 length: 11 amino acids. The ends were cut back, 5 bases at V and 0 bases at J, with 5 bases in the middle. The chain's CDR3 is CSVRGSYEQYF. In DNA, the CDR3 is TGCAGCGTTCGGGGCTCCTACGAGCAGTACTTC.